A single TCR beta chain is shown here with its context. Random hexamers were used to reverse transcribe an amount of roughly 0.5 to 1 ug RNA. Via MiXCR, TCRdb re-called the immunoSEQ multiplex PCR reads, giving one row per CDR3 protein. The profile shows 170,000 or so distinct CDR3 sequences, over 85% of them singletons. The data belong to a study of CD8 T cells in Susac syndrome. CDR1 is GTSNPN and CDR2 is SVGIG in the germline V gene (reference sequence). V lost 8 bases, J lost 1 base, and 19 bases lay in between. The CDR3 loop spans 15 amino acids. V gene TRBV30 combines with J gene TRBJ2-3; D not certain. This receptor was taken from a human donor with multiple sclerosis. What was sequenced was CD4+ T cells from PBMCs. The CDR3 DNA reads as TGTGCCCTACCGGATCCCTATGGGGGCACAGATACGCAGTATTTT. As protein: CALPDPYGGTDTQYF.